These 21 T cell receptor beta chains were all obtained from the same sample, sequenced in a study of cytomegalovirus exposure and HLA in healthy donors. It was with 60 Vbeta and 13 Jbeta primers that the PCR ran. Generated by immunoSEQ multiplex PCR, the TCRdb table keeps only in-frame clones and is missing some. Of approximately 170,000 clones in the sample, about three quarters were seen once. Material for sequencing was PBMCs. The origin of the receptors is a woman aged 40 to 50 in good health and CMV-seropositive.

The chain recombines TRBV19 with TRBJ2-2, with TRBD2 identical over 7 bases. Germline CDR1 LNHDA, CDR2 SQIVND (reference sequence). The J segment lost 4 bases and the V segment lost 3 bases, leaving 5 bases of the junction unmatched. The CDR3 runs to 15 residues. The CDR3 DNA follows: TGTGCCAGTAGTATTTACGGGACTATCACCGGGGAGCTGTTTTTT. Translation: CASSIYGTITGELFF.

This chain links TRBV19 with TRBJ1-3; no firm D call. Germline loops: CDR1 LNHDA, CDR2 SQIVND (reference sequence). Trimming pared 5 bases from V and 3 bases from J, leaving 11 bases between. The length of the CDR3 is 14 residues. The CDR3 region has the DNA TGTGCCAGTAGTCCAGGACTAATTGGAAACACCATATATTTT. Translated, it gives CASSPGLIGNTIYF.

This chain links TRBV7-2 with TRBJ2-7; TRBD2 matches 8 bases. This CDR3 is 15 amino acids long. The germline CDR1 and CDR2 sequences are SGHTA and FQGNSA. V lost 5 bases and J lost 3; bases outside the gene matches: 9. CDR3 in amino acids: CASSLESGGLYEQYF. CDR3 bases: TGTGCCAGCAGCCTCGAAAGCGGGGGCCTCTACGAGCAGTACTTC. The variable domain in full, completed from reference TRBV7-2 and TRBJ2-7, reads GAGVSQSPSNKVTEKGKDVELRCDPISGHTALYWYRQSLGQGLEFLIYFQGNSAPDKSGLPSDRFSAERTGGSVSTLTIQRTQQEDSAVYLCASSLESGGLYEQYFGPGTRLTVT.

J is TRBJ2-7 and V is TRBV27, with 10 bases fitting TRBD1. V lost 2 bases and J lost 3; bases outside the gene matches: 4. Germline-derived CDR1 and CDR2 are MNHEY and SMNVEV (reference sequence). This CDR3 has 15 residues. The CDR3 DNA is TGTGCCAGCAGTTTAGTAGGGGACAGGGGCTACGAGCAGTACTTC. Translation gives CASSLVGDRGYEQYF.

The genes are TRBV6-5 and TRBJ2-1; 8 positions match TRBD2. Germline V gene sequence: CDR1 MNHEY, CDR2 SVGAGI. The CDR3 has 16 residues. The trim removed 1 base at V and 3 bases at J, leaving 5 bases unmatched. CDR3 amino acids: CASSYFSGTSYNEQFF. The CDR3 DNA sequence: TGTGCCAGCAGTTACTTCTCGGGGACTAGCTACAATGAGCAGTTCTTC.

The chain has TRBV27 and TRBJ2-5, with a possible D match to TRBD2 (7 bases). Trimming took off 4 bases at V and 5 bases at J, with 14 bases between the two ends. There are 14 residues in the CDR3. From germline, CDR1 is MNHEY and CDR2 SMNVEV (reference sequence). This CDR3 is CASSSRKGGETQYF. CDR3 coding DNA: TGTGCCAGCAGTTCCCGAAAGGGGGGGGAGACCCAGTACTTC.

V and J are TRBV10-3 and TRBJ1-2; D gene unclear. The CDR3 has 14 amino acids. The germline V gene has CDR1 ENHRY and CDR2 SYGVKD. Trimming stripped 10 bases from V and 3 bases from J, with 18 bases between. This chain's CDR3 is CAKRSFMAHYGYTF. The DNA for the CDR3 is TGTGCCAAGCGAAGTTTTATGGCTCACTATGGCTACACCTTC.

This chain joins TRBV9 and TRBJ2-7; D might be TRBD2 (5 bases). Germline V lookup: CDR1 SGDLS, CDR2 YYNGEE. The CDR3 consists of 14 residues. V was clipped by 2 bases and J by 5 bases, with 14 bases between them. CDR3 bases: TGTGCCAGCAGCGTCCTACCTGGAGGAGACGAGCAGTACTTC. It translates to CASSVLPGGDEQYF.

The CDR3 nucleotides read TGTGCCATCAACACAGGGTCGGTGGGAAACACCATATATTTT. This sequence encodes CAINTGSVGNTIYF. The chain uses TRBV10-3 and TRBJ1-3, with D maybe TRBD1 (6 bases). V was cut by 7 bases and J by 4 bases, with 14 bases left in between. Germline assignment: CDR1 ENHRY and CDR2 SYGVKD. The CDR3 sequence is 14 residues long.

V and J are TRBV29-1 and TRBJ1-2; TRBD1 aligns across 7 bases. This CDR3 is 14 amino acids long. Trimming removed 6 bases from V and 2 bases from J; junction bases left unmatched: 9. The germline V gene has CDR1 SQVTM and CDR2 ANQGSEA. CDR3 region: CSVATGVSNYGYTF. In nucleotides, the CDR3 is TGCAGCGTCGCAACAGGGGTGTCGAACTATGGCTACACCTTC.

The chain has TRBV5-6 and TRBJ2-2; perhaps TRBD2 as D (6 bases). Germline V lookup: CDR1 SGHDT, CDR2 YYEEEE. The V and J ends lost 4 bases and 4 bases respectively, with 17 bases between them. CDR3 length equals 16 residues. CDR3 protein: CASSPLSGVGTGELFF. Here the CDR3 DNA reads TGTGCCAGCAGCCCTCTTTCGGGGGTCGGCACCGGGGAGCTGTTTTTT. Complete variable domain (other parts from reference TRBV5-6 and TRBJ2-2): DAGVTQSPTHLIKTRGQQVTLRCSPKSGHDTVSWYQQALGQGPQFIFQYYEEEERQRGNFPDRFSGHQFPNYSSELNVNALLLGDSALYLCASSPLSGVGTGELFFGEGSRLTVL.

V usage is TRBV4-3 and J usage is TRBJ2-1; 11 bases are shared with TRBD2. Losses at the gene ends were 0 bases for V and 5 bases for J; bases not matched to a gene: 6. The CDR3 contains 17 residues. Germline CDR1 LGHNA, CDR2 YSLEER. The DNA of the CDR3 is TGCGCCAGCAGCCAAGATTTATCTAGCGGGGGGAACAATGAGCAGTTCTTC. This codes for CASSQDLSSGGNNEQFF.

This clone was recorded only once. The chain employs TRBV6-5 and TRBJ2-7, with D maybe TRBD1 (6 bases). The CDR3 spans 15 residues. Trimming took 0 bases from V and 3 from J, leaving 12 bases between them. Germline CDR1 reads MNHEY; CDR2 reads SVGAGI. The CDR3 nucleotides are TGTGCCAGCAGTTACTCTCCAGGGGCTAGCTACGAGCAGTACTTC. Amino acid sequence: CASSYSPGASYEQYF.

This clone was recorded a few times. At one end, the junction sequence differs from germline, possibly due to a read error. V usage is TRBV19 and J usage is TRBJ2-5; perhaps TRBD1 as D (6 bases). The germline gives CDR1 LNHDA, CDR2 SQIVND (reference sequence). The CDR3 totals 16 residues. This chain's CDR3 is CASRSRDPGGQQTQYF. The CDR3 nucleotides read TGTGCCAGTAGAAGCCGGGACCCTGGGGGCCAACAGACCCAGTACTTC. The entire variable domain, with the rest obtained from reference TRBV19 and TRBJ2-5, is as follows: DGGITQSPKYLFRKEGQNVTLSCEQNLNHDAMYWYRQDPGQGLRLIYYSQIVNDFQKGDIAEGYSVSREKKESFPLTVTSAQKNPTAFYLCASRSRDPGGQQTQYFGPGTRLLVL.

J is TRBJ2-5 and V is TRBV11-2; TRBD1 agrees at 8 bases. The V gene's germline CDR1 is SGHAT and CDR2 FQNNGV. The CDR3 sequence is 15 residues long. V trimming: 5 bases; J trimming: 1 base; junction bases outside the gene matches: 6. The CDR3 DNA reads TGTGCCAGCAGCGGAGGACAGGGCGGCCAAGAGACCCAGTACTTC. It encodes CASSGGQGGQETQYF.

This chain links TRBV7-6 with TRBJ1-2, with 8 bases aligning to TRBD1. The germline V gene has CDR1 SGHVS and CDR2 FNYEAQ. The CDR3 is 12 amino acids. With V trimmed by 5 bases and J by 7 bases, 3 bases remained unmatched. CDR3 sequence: CASSTGQGGYTF. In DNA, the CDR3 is TGTGCCAGCAGCACAGGACAGGGTGGCTACACCTTC.

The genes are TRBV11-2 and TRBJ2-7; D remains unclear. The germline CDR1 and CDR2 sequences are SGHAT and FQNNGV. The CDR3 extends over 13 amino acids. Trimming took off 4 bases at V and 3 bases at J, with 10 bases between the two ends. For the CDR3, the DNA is TGTGCCAGCAGCTATGAGGAGTACTACGAGCAGTACTTC. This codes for CASSYEEYYEQYF.

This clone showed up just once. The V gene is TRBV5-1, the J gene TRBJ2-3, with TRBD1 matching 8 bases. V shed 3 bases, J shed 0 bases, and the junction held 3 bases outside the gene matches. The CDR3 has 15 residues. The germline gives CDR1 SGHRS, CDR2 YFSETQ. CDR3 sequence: CASSYGQGSTDTQYF. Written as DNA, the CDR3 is TGCGCCAGCAGCTATGGACAGGGCAGCACAGATACGCAGTATTTT.

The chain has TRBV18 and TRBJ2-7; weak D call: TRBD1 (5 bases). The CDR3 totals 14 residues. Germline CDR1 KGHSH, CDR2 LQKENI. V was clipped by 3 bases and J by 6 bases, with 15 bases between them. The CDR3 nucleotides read TGTGCCAGCTCACCGCGCGAAGGGGTTAGCGAGCAGTACTTC. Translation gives CASSPREGVSEQYF.

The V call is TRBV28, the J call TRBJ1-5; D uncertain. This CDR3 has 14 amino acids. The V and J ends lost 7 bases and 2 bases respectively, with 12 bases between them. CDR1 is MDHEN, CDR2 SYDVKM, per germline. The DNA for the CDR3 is TGTGCCAGCACCCGGTTCTATGGCAATCAGCCCCAGCATTTT. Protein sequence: CASTRFYGNQPQHF.

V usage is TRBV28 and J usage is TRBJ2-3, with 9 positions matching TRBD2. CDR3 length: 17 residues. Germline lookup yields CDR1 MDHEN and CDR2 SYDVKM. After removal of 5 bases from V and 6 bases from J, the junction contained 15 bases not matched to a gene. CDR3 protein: CASSGHSAGGGLDTQYF. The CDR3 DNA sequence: TGTGCCAGCAGTGGACATTCGGCGGGGGGGGGTTTGGATACGCAGTATTTT. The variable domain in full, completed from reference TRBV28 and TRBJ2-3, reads DVKVTQSSRYLVKRTGEKVFLECVQDMDHENMFWYRQDPGLGLRLIYFSYDVKMKEKGDIPEGYSVSREKKERFSLILESASTNQTSMYLCASSGHSAGGGLDTQYFGPGTRLTVL.